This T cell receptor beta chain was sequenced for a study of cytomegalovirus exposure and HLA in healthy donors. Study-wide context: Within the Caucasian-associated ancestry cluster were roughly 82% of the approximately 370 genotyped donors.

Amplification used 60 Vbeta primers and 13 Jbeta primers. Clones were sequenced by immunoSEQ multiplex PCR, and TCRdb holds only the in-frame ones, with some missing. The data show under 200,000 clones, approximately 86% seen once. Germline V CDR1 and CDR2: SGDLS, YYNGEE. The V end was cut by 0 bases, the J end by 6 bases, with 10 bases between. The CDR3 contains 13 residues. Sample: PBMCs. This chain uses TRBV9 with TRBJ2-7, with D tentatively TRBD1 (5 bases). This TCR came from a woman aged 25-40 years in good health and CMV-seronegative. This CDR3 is CASSVEGLGEQYF. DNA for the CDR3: TGTGCCAGCAGCGTAGAGGGGTTGGGCGAGCAGTACTTC.